Presented here are 5 T cell receptor delta chains from one specimen sequenced in a study of human gamma delta and Vdelta1 T cells. TCRdb called clones anew from the PCR reads with CATT. The repertoire holds about 6,100 delta-chain clones, with about 8.4% as singletons. Sequenced input: naive CD27+ Vdelta1 gamma-delta T cells from blood. The source is a human donor in good health.

This clone was found a few times. It differs at one base from a far larger clone, so likely a read error. Other nucleotide sequences from this sample produce the same CDR3. The chain is built from TRDV1 and TRDJ1, with 8 positions matching TRDD2. From germline, CDR1 is TSWWSYY and CDR2 QGS. The CDR3 sequence is 19 residues long. The CDR3 sequence: CALGVELPTPTGHTDKLIF. Written as DNA, the CDR3 is TGTGCTCTTGGGGTAGAGCTTCCTACCCCTACTGGACACACTGATAAACTCATCTTT.

This clone came up a few times. A much more abundant neighbour one base away suggests this may be a read error. Different DNA sequences within this sample yield the same CDR3. V usage is TRDV1 and J usage is TRDJ1, with TRDD3 matching over 9 bases. The V segment lost 6 bases and the J segment 3 bases; nucleotides outside the gene matches: 20. Germline V lookup: CDR1 TSWWSYY, CDR2 QGS. This CDR3 is built from 19 residues. The CDR3 spells CALGEGARTGGYSPDKLIF. The CDR3, as DNA: TGTGCTCTTGGAGAAGGGGCCCGTACCGGGGGATACAGCCCCGATAAACTCATCTTT.

The chain links TRDV1 to TRDJ1, with TRDD3 identical over 8 bases. CDR3 length: 19 residues. The germline gives CDR1 TSWWSYY, CDR2 QGS. J lost 7 bases, V lost 2 bases, and 21 bases had no gene match. The CDR3 region has the DNA TGTGCTCTTGGGGAATATCGCCTTCCCACACGTACTGGGGGGCTTAAACTCATCTTT. Translated: CALGEYRLPTRTGGLKLIF.

The gene calls are TRDV1 and TRDJ1, with TRDD3 identical over 10 bases. The CDR3 spans 24 residues. After removal of 4 bases from V and 7 bases from J, the junction contained 36 bases not matched to a gene. The germline gives CDR1 TSWWSYY, CDR2 QGS. CDR3 sequence (DNA): TGTGCTCTTGGGGCCACCGGCCTTCCGAAAGTCTCGTACTGGGGGATCGGACAATGGGTTAAACTCATCTTT. Its translation is CALGATGLPKVSYWGIGQWVKLIF.

This clone was seen repeatedly, ten times or more. The chain couples TRDV1 to TRDJ1; D may match TRDD2 or TRDD3 (6 bases each). V was shortened by 4 bases and J by 6 bases, with 45 bases between the two germline ends. There are 24 residues in the CDR3. The germline V gene encodes CDR1 TSWWSYY and CDR2 QGS. CDR3 loop: CALGGRLPESRGWSIVKSRHKLIF. CDR3 sequence (DNA): TGTGCTCTTGGGGGACGCCTTCCGGAGAGCCGGGGATGGTCGATAGTAAAGTCGAGACATAAACTCATCTTT.